This record concerns one T cell receptor (beta chain) sequence. This record belongs to a study of T cells expressing NK-cell markers. TCRdb reprocessed the 5' RACE reads, keeping one entry per CDR3 protein, no DNA. The listing records about 390,000 distinct CDR3 sequences. The CDR3 totals 15 residues. The V gene's germline CDR1 is DFQATT and CDR2 SNEGSKA (reference sequence). Specimen: blood T cells: a sorted CD56 or NKG2C T cell subset, CD4+ or CD8+ T cells, or bulk PBMC T cells (not recorded which). This TCR was sampled from a woman aged 45-65 years in good health. The chain couples TRBV20-1 to TRBJ1-5; TCRdb returns TRBD1, unconfirmable since there is no DNA. The chain's CDR3 is CSAREQTGGWQPQHF.